This is a list of T cell receptor beta chains from one sample in a study of OX40 agonist ivuxolimab in advanced cancers. The repertoire was sequenced with immunoSEQ multiplex PCR; TCRdb's copy has only in-frame clones and lacks some. Of about 79,000 clones in the sample, roughly 88% were seen once. The starting material was CD4+ or CD8+ T cells sorted from blood, obtained in a trial of the OX40 agonist ivuxolimab. These receptors were taken from an adult with an advanced solid tumor such as melanoma, head and neck, liver or kidney cancer. Both conserved end residues are part of each CDR3. The D gene is left open where the match is weak. Clone size is not always given. Where it is, it says once, few, many or a class for expanded clones.

TRBV6-5	TRBJ1-4	.	few	CASSYSSADGQEKLFF	TGTGCCAGCAGTTACTCTTCGGCGGACGGACAGGAAAAACTGTTTTTT
TRBV19	TRBJ2-1	TRBD2	.	CASSSTTSGRAGNEQFF	TGTGCCAGTAGTTCGACTACTAGCGGGAGGGCCGGGAATGAGCAGTTCTTC
TRBV11-2	TRBJ2-3	TRBD2	once	CASSQNPSGRASTDTQYF	TGTGCCAGCAGCCAAAATCCTAGCGGGAGGGCTAGCACAGATACGCAGTATTTT
TRBV2	TRBJ2-1	TRBD2	.	CASKEGLAGSYNEQFF	TGTGCCAGCAAAGAAGGACTAGCCGGCTCCTACAATGAGCAGTTCTTC
TRBV18	TRBJ2-3	.	.	CASSLTTDTQYF	TGTGCCAGCTCACTCACCACAGATACGCAGTATTTT
TRBV19	TRBJ1-2	TRBD1	.	CASSVGRGTVYGYTF	TGTGCCAGTAGTGTGGGCAGGGGGACAGTCTATGGCTACACCTTC
TRBV18	TRBJ2-1	TRBD1	.	CASSRDRDPNEQFF	TGTGCCAGCTCTCGAGACAGGGACCCGAATGAGCAGTTCTTC
TRBV18	TRBJ1-1	.	.	CASSPLQGNTEAFF	TGTGCCAGCTCACCCCTACAGGGCAACACTGAAGCTTTCTTT
TRBV10-2	TRBJ1-1	TRBD1	.	CASWTGNTEAFF	TGCGCCAGCTGGACAGGGAACACTGAAGCTTTCTTT
TRBV5-4	TRBJ2-7	.	few	CASSPHGTYYEQYF	TGTGCCAGCAGCCCACATGGGACTTACTACGAGCAGTACTTC
TRBV5-1	TRBJ2-3	TRBD2	.	CASSLSLADTDTQYF	TGCGCCAGCAGCTTGTCGCTAGCGGACACAGATACGCAGTATTTT
TRBV19	TRBJ2-1	.	.	CASSTRAKAVYNEQFF	TGTGCCAGTAGTACCCGAGCGAAAGCGGTATACAATGAGCAGTTCTTC
TRBV19	TRBJ2-1	.	.	CASSIGGRNEQFF	TGTGCCAGTAGTATAGGGGGGCGCAATGAGCAGTTCTTC
TRBV20-1	TRBJ1-2	.	.	CSARDQRGYTF	TGCAGTGCTAGAGATCAGCGTGGCTACACCTTC
TRBV6-1	TRBJ2-7	TRBD1	.	CASSELRTGIGYEQCF	TGTGCCAGCAGTGAATTGAGGACAGGGATCGGATACGAGCAGTGCTTC
TRBV5-6	TRBJ2-5	.	.	CASSSYTRGETQYF	TGTGCCAGCAGCTCCTACACCCGCGGGGAGACCCAGTACTTC
TRBV30	TRBJ1-1	TRBD1	.	CAWSRDRGTEAFF	TGTGCCTGGAGCCGGGACAGGGGCACTGAAGCTTTCTTT
TRBV11-2	TRBJ2-7	TRBD1	.	CASSARTGGHYEQYF	TGTGCCAGCAGCGCTCGGACAGGGGGCCACTACGAGCAGTACTTC
TRBV5-1	TRBJ1-2	.	.	CASSLGGPPNYGYTF	TGCGCCAGCAGCTTGGGAGGCCCCCCTAACTATGGCTACACCTTC
TRBV4-2	TRBJ2-3	.	.	CASSQVRVGETSTDTQYF	TGTGCCAGCAGCCAAGTTCGAGTGGGAGAAACTAGCACAGATACGCAGTATTTT
TRBV19	TRBJ1-2	.	few	CASNSRQVSTNYGYTF	TGTGCCAGTAACTCAAGACAGGTCAGCACTAACTATGGCTACACCTTC
TRBV6-1	TRBJ2-3	TRBD1	.	CASNPGQYTDTQYF	TGTGCCAGCAACCCGGGACAGTACACAGATACGCAGTATTTT
TRBV2	TRBJ1-2	.	.	CASSEDYGYTF	TGTGCCAGCAGTGAGGACTATGGCTACACCTTC
TRBV19	TRBJ2-7	TRBD2	once	CASSIVGTEKPLGLAGNSYEQYF	TGTGCCAGTAGTATAGTCGGGACAGAGAAACCCCTGGGACTAGCGGGGAACTCCTACGAGCAGTACTTC
TRBV2	TRBJ2-1	.	.	CASSEEAHRTYNEQFF	TGTGCCAGCAGTGAAGAGGCACACCGGACTTACAATGAGCAGTTCTTC
TRBV30	TRBJ2-7	TRBD2	.	CAWSVFTAGASYEQYF	TGTGCCTGGAGTGTTTTTACGGCGGGAGCTTCCTACGAGCAGTACTTC
TRBV7-9	TRBJ2-3	.	.	CASSSRISGSYGSTDTQYF	TGTGCCAGCAGCTCCCGAATCAGCGGGTCATACGGCAGCACAGATACGCAGTATTTT
TRBV23-1	TRBJ2-3	.	.	CASSQKGGHTDTQYF	TGCGCCAGCAGTCAAAAGGGGGGCCACACAGATACGCAGTATTTT
TRBV15	TRBJ2-3	TRBD2	.	CATSRSGLGSDTQYF	TGTGCCACCAGCAGGTCCGGACTAGGGTCGGATACGCAGTATTTT